These 17 T cell receptor beta chains came from one sample sequenced in a study of response to subunit inactivated influenza vaccine. Each CDR3 protein gets one entry after TCRdb re-called the RT-PCR reads with MiXCR. This sample has 650,000 to 700,000 distinct CDR3 sequences, with approximately 14% found just once. The sample in question was PBMCs from blood, obtained about 13 days after vaccination. Receptors originate from a man aged 50 to 59 who received an inactivated influenza vaccine.

The V call is TRBV2, the J call TRBJ2-7; D tentatively fits TRBD1 or TRBD2 (5 bases each). Per germline, CDR1 SNHLY and CDR2 FYNNEI. Trimming took 3 bases from V and 9 from J, leaving 18 bases between them. This CDR3 spans 14 amino acids. The CDR3 DNA follows: TGTGCCAGCAGTGAGTTAAGGACCCGGGACGCGCAGTACTTC. Amino acid sequence: CASSELRTRDAQYF.

This clonotype was seen a handful of times. This chain connects TRBV20-1 to TRBJ2-7; 10 bases are a match to TRBD1. There are 13 residues in the CDR3. CDR1 DFQATT and CDR2 SNEGSKA come from the germline V gene (reference sequence). J gave up 5 bases and V 5 bases, and 6 bases lay outside the gene matches. DNA for the CDR3: TGCAGTGCTCGACAGGGGGCTTTCAACGAGCAGTACTTC. Translating gives CSARQGAFNEQYF.

V usage is TRBV18 and J usage is TRBJ2-1; no reliable D call. This CDR3 has 14 residues. Looked up from germline, CDR1 is KGHSH and CDR2 is LQKENI. V lost 2 bases to trimming and J lost 5 bases, with 10 bases between them. The CDR3 sequence: CASSPSQPNNEQFF. As DNA, the CDR3 is TGTGCCAGCTCACCAAGTCAGCCAAACAATGAGCAGTTCTTC.

The chain combines TRBV2 with TRBJ2-1; 9 positions agree with TRBD2. Germline V gene lookup returns CDR1 SNHLY and CDR2 FYNNEI. There are 15 residues in the CDR3. The V gene end was trimmed by 3 bases and the J gene end by 9 bases; junction bases not matched to a gene: 9. The CDR3 DNA reads TGTGCCAGCAGTGAGTGGCGGGAGGGCCTTGGTGAGCAGTTCTTC. Translation gives CASSEWREGLGEQFF.

This clonotype was found many times. V usage is TRBV25-1 and J usage is TRBJ2-7, with 9 bases matching TRBD1. Germline loops: CDR1 MGHDK, CDR2 SYGVNS. Germline trimming cut 7 bases from V and 1 base from J; bases unmatched to any gene: 2. This CDR3 spans 13 amino acids. CDR3 DNA sequence: TGTGCCAGCACGGACAGGGGTTCCTACGAGCAGTACTTC. Protein: CASTDRGSYEQYF.

This chain joins TRBV28 and TRBJ1-5, with D uncertain. V was clipped by 2 bases and J by 7 bases, with 12 bases between them. CDR3 length: 14 residues. Germline CDR1 is MDHEN and CDR2 is SYDVKM. CDR3: CASSLPGNRQPQHF. CDR3 DNA: TGTGCCAGCAGTTTACCGGGGAACCGGCAGCCCCAGCATTTT.

This clonotype has a handful of counts. The gene calls are TRBV7-2 and TRBJ2-7; unclear D gene. The CDR3 extends over 15 amino acids. The germline CDR1 and CDR2 sequences are SGHTA and FQGNSA. V lost 1 base and J 4 bases, leaving 14 bases between the germline ends. CDR3 amino acids: CASSLGLIDLYEQYF. The CDR3 bases are TGTGCCAGCAGCTTAGGACTCATCGACTTATACGAGCAGTACTTC.

This clonotype was counted only a few times. The chain couples TRBV12-3 or TRBV12-4 to TRBJ2-5, with D unclear. V shed 4 bases and J shed 5 bases, with 17 bases lying between them. This CDR3 comprises 15 residues. This chain's CDR3 is CASSSSGRSVETQYF. The CDR3 coding sequence is TGTGCCAGCAGTTCCTCAGGACGGAGCGTCGAGACCCAGTACTTC.

This clonotype occurred a few times. The CDR3 DNA is TGTGCCAGCAGCTTCCCCCTGGGACAGGGGAACACTGAAGCTTTCTTT. Translation: CASSFPLGQGNTEAFF. This chain uses TRBV5-5 with TRBJ1-1; 9 nucleotides match TRBD1. Germline values: CDR1 SGHKS, CDR2 YYEKEE (reference sequence). The CDR3 sequence is 16 residues long. Trimming at V came to 2 bases and at J to 1 base, leaving 6 bases not matched to a gene.

This clonotype was counted a few times. The V and J genes are TRBV20-1 and TRBJ2-5, with a tentative D call TRBD2 (6 bases). Germline V gives CDR1 DFQATT, CDR2 SNEGSKA (reference sequence). The CDR3 has 13 amino acids. Trimming left V 7 bases short and J 1 base short, with 13 bases between. CDR3 residues: CSVSPGGQETQYF. The CDR3, as DNA: TGCAGTGTAAGCCCCGGGGGCCAAGAGACCCAGTACTTC.

The J gene is TRBJ2-2, the V gene TRBV11-2; 11 bases are shared with TRBD2. The CDR3 is made up of 15 amino acids. After removal of 4 bases from V and 3 bases from J, the junction contained 1 base not matched to a gene. Germline V CDR1 and CDR2: SGHAT, FQNNGV. In DNA, the CDR3 is TGTGCCAGCAGCTGGGGACTAGCGGACACCGGGGAGCTGTTTTTT. Its translation: CASSWGLADTGELFF.

This sequence joins TRBV7-2 and TRBJ1-5, with unresolved D. The CDR3 spans 15 residues. Trimming removed 1 base at V and 1 base at J, with 8 bases between. Germline-derived CDR1 and CDR2 are SGHTA and FQGNSA. The CDR3 spells CASSLVGRSNQPQHF. For the CDR3, the DNA is TGTGCCAGCAGCTTAGTCGGGAGAAGCAATCAGCCCCAGCATTTT.

This clonotype was observed a few times. V and J are TRBV20-1 and TRBJ1-4; D gene ambiguous. Germline V gives CDR1 DFQATT, CDR2 SNEGSKA (reference sequence). V gave up 4 bases and J gave up 0 bases, with 9 bases separating them. This CDR3 region has 14 residues. The chain's CDR3 is CSATGSSTNEKLFF. Written as DNA, the CDR3 is TGCAGTGCTACCGGCTCTTCAACTAATGAAAAACTGTTTTTT.

This chain uses TRBV10-3 with TRBJ2-4; 9 nucleotides align to TRBD2. V lost 5 bases, J lost 1 base, and 0 bases stayed unmatched. CDR1 and CDR2 (germline): ENHRY, SYGVKD. This CDR3 spans 14 amino acids. This chain's CDR3 is CAISSGGAKNIQYF. The CDR3 DNA reads as TGTGCCATCAGTAGCGGGGGGGCCAAAAACATTCAGTACTTC.

The genes are TRBV4-1 and TRBJ2-3; TRBD1 or TRBD2 may be the D gene (5 bases each). Germline V lookup: CDR1 MGHRA, CDR2 YSYEKL. V lost 2 bases, J lost 0 bases, and 9 bases lay in between. CDR3 length: 15 amino acids. In nucleotides, the CDR3 is TGCGCCAGCAGCCAAATCGGGGCTAGCACAGATACGCAGTATTTT. It is translated as CASSQIGASTDTQYF.

This clonotype was counted only a few times. V and J are TRBV4-2 and TRBJ1-1; no firm D call. Trimming shortened V by 1 base and J by 3 bases, and 6 bases separated the two germline ends. The CDR3 extends over 13 amino acids. Germline loops: CDR1 LGHNA, CDR2 YNFKEQ. This CDR3 reads CASSQVLDTEAFF. The CDR3 DNA follows: TGTGCCAGCAGCCAAGTTCTGGACACTGAAGCTTTCTTT.

This clonotype was seen many times. This sequence joins TRBV7-6 and TRBJ2-2; D gene ambiguous. From germline, CDR1 is SGHVS and CDR2 FNYEAQ. The CDR3 contains 16 residues. Trimming took 0 bases from V and 6 from J, leaving 14 bases between them. Here the CDR3 DNA reads TGTGCCAGCAGCTTAGCTGTTCCCGCTCAGCCCGGGGAGCTGTTTTTT. Its protein product is CASSLAVPAQPGELFF.